A selection of T cell receptor beta chains follows, all from one sample in a study of control samples from healthy donors and cancer patients. The method was immunoSEQ multiplex PCR; TCRdb's version includes in-frame clones alone and lacks a portion of them. The data hold tens of thousands of clones, with around nine tenths observed a single time. The sequenced sample consisted of blood. These TCRs come from a man between 45 and 60 years old in good health. Both conserved end residues are part of each CDR3. The D gene is left open where the match is weak. Expanded clones get a size class; other rows say once, few or many, or leave the size out.

J: TRBJ2-5; size: -; V: TRBV11-2; D: TRBD2; CDR3: CASSPGGRETQYF; DNA: TGTGCCAGCAGCCCCGGGGGGAGGGAGACCCAGTACTTC
J: TRBJ2-5; size: -; V: TRBV4-1; D: -; CDR3: CASSPTGALVLEGTQYF; DNA: TGCGCCAGCAGCCCAACTGGGGCCCTGGTACTAGAGGGGACCCAGTACTTC
J: TRBJ1-5; size: -; V: TRBV24-1; D: TRBD1; CDR3: CATRGTGDQPQHF; DNA: TGTGCCACCAGGGGGACAGGGGATCAGCCCCAGCATTTT
J: TRBJ1-2; size: -; V: TRBV3-1/TRBV3-2; D: -; CDR3: CASSQEIQGRGYTF; DNA: TGTGCCAGCAGCCAAGAGATTCAGGGTCGAGGCTACACCTTC
J: TRBJ1-5; size: -; V: TRBV2; D: TRBD1; CDR3: CATAQDRVNQPQHF; DNA: TGTGCCACTGCCCAGGACAGGGTTAATCAGCCCCAGCATTTT
J: TRBJ1-4; size: -; V: TRBV4-1; D: -; CDR3: CASSQEVGVVIKLFF; DNA: TGCGCCAGCAGCCAAGAGGTCGGGGTGGTAATAAAACTGTTTTTT
J: TRBJ2-5; size: -; V: TRBV5-6; D: TRBD2; CDR3: CASSLAGGGREETQYF; DNA: TGTGCCAGCAGCTTGGCCGGCGGGGGGCGGGAAGAGACCCAGTACTTC
J: TRBJ1-3; size: once; V: TRBV7-2; D: -; CDR3: CASSLKSPGVGNTIYF; DNA: TGTGCCAGCAGCTTAAAGAGCCCGGGGGTCGGAAACACCATATATTTT
J: TRBJ2-1; size: once; V: TRBV7-2; D: -; CDR3: CASSLGTDNEQFF; DNA: TGTGCCAGCAGCTTGGGGACGGACAATGAGCAGTTCTTC
J: TRBJ2-7; size: -; V: TRBV7-9; D: -; CDR3: CASSSSGQGQRDEQYF; DNA: TGTGCCAGCAGCTCCTCCGGGCAGGGCCAACGGGACGAGCAGTACTTC
J: TRBJ2-1; size: -; V: TRBV5-4; D: TRBD1; CDR3: CASSFPGTGRYNEQFF; DNA: TGTGCCAGCAGCTTTCCCGGGACAGGGAGGTATAATGAGCAGTTCTTC
J: TRBJ1-3; size: -; V: TRBV9; D: -; CDR3: CASSVAMAANSGNTIYF; DNA: TGTGCCAGCAGCGTAGCTATGGCAGCAAACTCTGGAAACACCATATATTTT
J: TRBJ2-3; size: once; V: TRBV5-1; D: TRBD1; CDR3: CASSFGTGNTDTQYF; DNA: TGCGCCAGCAGCTTTGGGACAGGGAACACAGATACGCAGTATTTT
J: TRBJ2-3; size: -; V: TRBV2; D: TRBD2; CDR3: CASSGTSGEGVYTQYF; DNA: TGTGCCAGCAGCGGGACTAGCGGGGAGGGGGTATATACGCAGTATTTT
J: TRBJ2-7; size: -; V: TRBV3-1/TRBV3-2; D: TRBD2; CDR3: CASSRTSGGAAYEQYF; DNA: TGTGCCAGCAGCCGGACTAGCGGGGGGGCAGCCTACGAGCAGTACTTC
J: TRBJ1-2; size: -; V: TRBV12-3/TRBV12-4; D: TRBD1; CDR3: CASRPQGAGGYTF; DNA: TGTGCCAGCAGGCCACAGGGGGCAGGCGGCTACACCTTC
J: TRBJ2-1; size: -; V: TRBV6-2/TRBV6-3; D: TRBD2; CDR3: CASSSSSSGTYNEQFF; DNA: TGTGCCAGCAGTTCATCCTCTAGCGGAACCTACAATGAGCAGTTCTTC
J: TRBJ2-7; size: once; V: TRBV30; D: TRBD1; CDR3: CAWSRDREEEEQYF; DNA: TGTGCCTGGAGTCGGGACAGGGAGGAGGAGGAGCAGTACTTC
J: TRBJ1-2; size: -; V: TRBV5-6; D: TRBD1; CDR3: CASSPTGDGYTF; DNA: TGTGCCAGCAGCCCAACAGGGGATGGCTACACCTTC
J: TRBJ2-7; size: -; V: TRBV7-2; D: -; CDR3: CASSLGGLTSYEQYF; DNA: TGTGCCAGCAGCTTAGGGGGACTCACATCCTACGAGCAGTACTTC
J: TRBJ1-1; size: -; V: TRBV30; D: -; CDR3: CAWSVGREIAFF; DNA: TGTGCCTGGAGCGTCGGCAGGGAGATAGCTTTCTTT
J: TRBJ1-3; size: -; V: TRBV5-4; D: -; CDR3: CASSLGLPGARDTIYF; DNA: TGTGCCAGCAGCTTGGGCCTACCGGGGGCGCGGGACACCATATATTTT
J: TRBJ1-4; size: -; V: TRBV10-2; D: TRBD1; CDR3: CASSAPSWTGEGEKLFF; DNA: TGCGCCAGCAGTGCGCCATCTTGGACAGGGGAGGGGGAAAAACTGTTTTTT
J: TRBJ2-3; size: -; V: TRBV7-3; D: -; CDR3: CASSLSELTGDTQYF; DNA: TGTGCCAGCAGCTTATCTGAACTAACCGGTGATACGCAGTATTTT
J: TRBJ2-3; size: -; V: TRBV3-1/TRBV3-2; D: -; CDR3: CASSQAGGGNTQYF; DNA: TGTGCCAGCAGCCAAGCGGGGGGCGGGAATACGCAGTATTTT
J: TRBJ2-5; size: -; V: TRBV24-1; D: -; CDR3: CATSDLAPGRGETQYF; DNA: TGTGCCACCAGTGACCTTGCTCCGGGTCGAGGAGAGACCCAGTACTTC
J: TRBJ1-1; size: -; V: TRBV20-1; D: -; CDR3: CSARVNTEAFF; DNA: TGCAGTGCTAGAGTGAACACTGAAGCTTTCTTT
J: TRBJ1-1; size: -; V: TRBV7-9; D: -; CDR3: CASSLNLVNTEAFF; DNA: TGTGCCAGCAGCTTGAATCTTGTGAACACTGAAGCTTTCTTT
J: TRBJ2-1; size: -; V: TRBV19; D: TRBD2; CDR3: CASSIMSGGPYNEQFF; DNA: TGTGCCAGTAGTATCATGAGCGGGGGGCCATACAATGAGCAGTTCTTC
J: TRBJ2-7; size: -; V: TRBV7-2; D: -; CDR3: CASSLRRGLVAEQYF; DNA: TGTGCCAGCAGCTTAAGGAGGGGGCTTGTCGCCGAGCAGTACTTC
J: TRBJ2-1; size: -; V: TRBV7-3; D: TRBD2; CDR3: CASSSSGAMANEQFF; DNA: TGTGCCAGCAGCTCTAGCGGGGCTATGGCCAATGAGCAGTTCTTC
J: TRBJ2-7; size: once; V: TRBV5-1; D: -; CDR3: CASSRRQGLTPYEQYF; DNA: TGCGCCAGCAGCAGACGACAAGGATTAACGCCTTACGAGCAGTACTTC